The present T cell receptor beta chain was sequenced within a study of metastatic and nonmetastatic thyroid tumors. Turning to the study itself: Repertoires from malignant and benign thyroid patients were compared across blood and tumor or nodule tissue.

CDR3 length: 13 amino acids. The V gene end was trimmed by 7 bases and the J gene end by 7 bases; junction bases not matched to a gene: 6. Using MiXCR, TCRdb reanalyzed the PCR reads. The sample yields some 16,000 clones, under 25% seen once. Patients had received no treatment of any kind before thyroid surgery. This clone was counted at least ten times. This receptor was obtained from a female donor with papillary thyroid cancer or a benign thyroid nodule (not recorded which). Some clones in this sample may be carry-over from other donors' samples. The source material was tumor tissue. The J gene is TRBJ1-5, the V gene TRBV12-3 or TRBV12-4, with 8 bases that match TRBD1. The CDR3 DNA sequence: TGTGCCAGCACTAGGGACAGGCAGCAGCCCCAGCATTTT. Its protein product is CASTRDRQQPQHF.